This passage covers 26 T cell receptor beta chains from one sample sequenced in a study of identical twins listed by TCRdb under 2016. Library creation used 5' RACE. Sequencing used an Illumina HiSeq 2000. TCRdb itself trimmed the public reads at Q25 with fastp, ran MiXCR and retained productive beta chains. Every entry covers one CDR3 protein and lists the most common genes and DNA from its rows. In all, the sample holds 500,000 to 700,000 distinct CDR3 sequences, and roughly 7.2% of those were seen once. Of the sample, roughly 1.6% is held by the ten largest clones. Another study also made use of these data, one on yellow fever vaccine responses in identical twins.

The sequencing sample was made of PBMCs. The receptor set was obtained from a woman aged 18-29 years in good health.

This clonotype was counted between two and nine times. V gene TRBV2 combines with J gene TRBJ2-7, with 8 bases aligning to TRBD1. Germline V gene sequence: CDR1 SNHLY, CDR2 FYNNEI. V shed 5 bases, J shed 2 bases, and the junction held 8 bases outside the gene matches. The CDR3 runs 15 residues. CDR3 coding DNA: TGTGCCAGCAGTCTCCAGGGGGCGGAGGCCTACGAGCAGTACTTC. Protein product: CASSLQGAEAYEQYF.

In this sample, this clonotype turned up many times. This rearrangement joins TRBV5-1 to TRBJ2-2, with TRBD1 matching 8 bases. Germline V lookup: CDR1 SGHRS, CDR2 YFSETQ. CDR3 length equals 14 residues. V shed 4 bases, J shed 8 bases, and the junction held 7 bases outside the gene matches. CDR3 DNA: TGCGCCAGCAGCCCAGGGACAGGACTTGGGGAGCTGTTTTTT. Translation gives CASSPGTGLGELFF.

Only a few counts were recorded for this clonotype. In nucleotides, the CDR3 is TGTGCCAGCAGCGGCGGACAGAGCACAGATACGCAGTATTTT. Its translation is CASSGGQSTDTQYF. V is TRBV28 and J is TRBJ2-3; maybe TRBD1 (6 bases). Germline V gene lookup returns CDR1 MDHEN and CDR2 SYDVKM. The CDR3 is 14 amino acids. Trimming pared 6 bases from V and 0 bases from J, leaving 10 bases between.

The chain recombines TRBV6-1 with TRBJ1-1, with 7 bases that match TRBD1. CDR1 is MNHNS, CDR2 SASEGT, per germline. CDR3 length: 15 residues. The V segment lost 0 bases and the J segment 2 bases; nucleotides outside the gene matches: 3. The CDR3 loop is CASSEAGTVNTEAFF. CDR3 coding DNA: TGTGCCAGCAGTGAAGCAGGGACAGTCAACACTGAAGCTTTCTTT.

Only a few counts were recorded for this clonotype. The rearrangement links TRBV20-1 to TRBJ1-1, with D possibly matching TRBD1 (5 bases). In germline, CDR1 is DFQATT, CDR2 SNEGSKA (reference sequence). CDR3 length: 14 amino acids. V was pared by 0 bases and J by 7 bases, with 15 bases between. CDR3 DNA: TGCAGTGCTAGAGAGGAGGTCCAGGGCAGTGAAGCTTTCTTT. As protein: CSAREEVQGSEAFF.

This clonotype was seen at least ten times. The V call is TRBV7-2, the J call TRBJ2-1; TRBD2 matches at 12 bases. The CDR3 runs 13 residues. In germline, CDR1 is SGHTA, CDR2 FQGNSA. Unmatched junction bases numbered 3, after V lost 8 bases and J lost 7 bases. CDR3 sequence (DNA): TGTGCCAGCGGTCTAGCGGGAGGGAATGAGCAGTTCTTC. The encoded protein is CASGLAGGNEQFF.

The chain recombines TRBV6-1 with TRBJ2-7; 9 nucleotides match TRBD1. CDR3 length: 15 amino acids. Germline V gene sequence: CDR1 MNHNS, CDR2 SASEGT. V shed 6 bases, J shed 4 bases, and the junction held 10 bases outside the gene matches. For the CDR3, the DNA is TGTGCCAGCAGCCGTACGGGACAGGGTATATACGAGCAGTACTTC. Amino acids: CASSRTGQGIYEQYF.

This clonotype appeared many times. The chain carries TRBV5-1 and TRBJ2-1, with 7 bases fitting TRBD1. V shed 5 bases, J shed 7 bases, and the junction held 6 bases outside the gene matches. This CDR3 contains 13 residues. Germline CDR1 reads SGHRS; CDR2 reads YFSETQ. CDR3 region: CASRTGSRNEQFF. The DNA of the CDR3 is TGCGCCAGCAGGACAGGGTCAAGGAATGAGCAGTTCTTC.

The rearrangement uses TRBV5-1 and TRBJ2-1; 9 bases align to TRBD2. V gave up 2 bases and J gave up 5 bases; unmatched junction bases: 5. Germline V gives CDR1 SGHRS, CDR2 YFSETQ. This CDR3 comprises 15 residues. The CDR3 loop is CASSFRLAANNEQFF. The DNA of the CDR3 is TGCGCCAGCAGCTTCAGACTAGCGGCTAACAATGAGCAGTTCTTC.

This clonotype was seen many times. The chain recombines TRBV5-1 with TRBJ2-2; either TRBD1 or TRBD2 may fit D (5 bases each). Trimming left V 2 bases short and J 7 bases short, with 21 bases between. Looked up from germline, CDR1 is SGHRS and CDR2 is YFSETQ. The CDR3 is 17 residues long. In DNA form, the CDR3 reads TGCGCCAGCAGCTTAAATTCCGGGACCACCAGTGGCGGGGAGCTGTTTTTT. Protein product: CASSLNSGTTSGGELFF.

This clonotype was seen only a few times. The chain couples TRBV20-1 to TRBJ2-5, with 11 nucleotides matching TRBD2. Per germline, CDR1 DFQATT and CDR2 SNEGSKA (reference sequence). The V gene end was trimmed by 0 bases and the J gene end by 5 bases; junction bases not matched to a gene: 14. The CDR3 runs 18 residues. CDR3 DNA: TGCAGTGCTAGAGATCTGGGACTAGCGGAATATAGCCGGGAGACCCAGTACTTC. Translation: CSARDLGLAEYSRETQYF.

The V call is TRBV3-1, the J call TRBJ2-3; D gene unclear. In germline, CDR1 is LGHDT, CDR2 YNNKEL (reference sequence). This CDR3 contains 13 residues. The ends were cut back, 1 base at V and 9 bases at J, with 11 bases in the middle. CDR3 coding DNA: TGTGCCAGCAGCCAAGGGCCGCCCCCCACGCAGTATTTT. This sequence encodes CASSQGPPPTQYF.

This clonotype came up many times. The chain has TRBV28 and TRBJ2-1, with 11 bases lining up with TRBD2. The CDR3 consists of 15 residues. Germline V gene sequence: CDR1 MDHEN, CDR2 SYDVKM. V trimming: 3 bases; J trimming: 8 bases; junction bases outside the gene matches: 6. Here the CDR3 DNA reads TGTGCCAGCAGTTTCGGGACTAGCGGACGGGATGAGCAGTTCTTC. Translating gives CASSFGTSGRDEQFF.

The genes are TRBV24-1 and TRBJ2-7; 9 positions match TRBD1. The CDR3 is 13 amino acids. Germline CDR1 is KGHDR and CDR2 is SFDVKD. V was clipped by 7 bases and J by 2 bases; unmatched bases: 2. CDR3 region: CATRGQGTYEQYF. The CDR3 DNA reads TGTGCCACCAGGGGACAGGGCACCTACGAGCAGTACTTC.

This clonotype was found many times. The J gene is TRBJ2-5, the V gene TRBV7-2, with 7 positions matching TRBD2. Germline V gives CDR1 SGHTA, CDR2 FQGNSA. V shed 5 bases, J shed 2 bases, and the junction held 8 bases outside the gene matches. The CDR3 loop spans 15 amino acids. The CDR3, as DNA: TGTGCCAGCAGCGAAGCGGGACTCACTCAAGAGACCCAGTACTTC. Translating it yields CASSEAGLTQETQYF.

The chain uses TRBV10-3 and TRBJ1-1; 8 bases line up with TRBD1. CDR1 is ENHRY, CDR2 SYGVKD, per germline. After removal of 11 bases from V and 0 bases from J, the junction contained 5 bases not matched to a gene. The CDR3 is made up of 13 amino acids. The CDR3 bases are TGTGCCGTGAAACAGGGGGTGAACACTGAAGCTTTCTTT. This codes for CAVKQGVNTEAFF.

This chain links TRBV5-1 with TRBJ2-6; D is possibly TRBD2 (5 bases). This CDR3 has 19 amino acids. Trimming cost V 2 bases and J 0 bases, with 18 bases left between them. Germline values: CDR1 SGHRS, CDR2 YFSETQ. The CDR3 DNA reads as TGCGCCAGCAGCTTTGCACTAGGGTCTCTCGCCTCTGGGGCCAACGTCCTGACTTTC. Encoded protein: CASSFALGSLASGANVLTF.

The gene calls are TRBV24-1 and TRBJ2-1; the match to TRBD1 covers 7 bases. Germline loops: CDR1 KGHDR, CDR2 SFDVKD. This CDR3 comprises 15 residues. J was trimmed by 9 bases and V by 4 bases; bases with no gene match: 11. CDR3 residues: CATSDQGERWGEQFF. The DNA for the CDR3 is TGTGCCACCAGTGACCAGGGGGAGAGGTGGGGTGAGCAGTTCTTC.

This clonotype has at least ten counts. The chain links TRBV7-9 to TRBJ2-3; 9 bases line up with TRBD1. Germline CDR1 SEHNR, CDR2 FQNEAQ (reference sequence). The CDR3 loop spans 15 amino acids. The junction had 4 bases not matched to a gene; V was cut back by 3 bases and J by 3 bases. This chain's CDR3 is CASSLAGQGTDTQYF. The CDR3 DNA reads as TGTGCCAGCAGCTTGGCGGGACAGGGTACAGATACGCAGTATTTT.

The chain employs TRBV4-1 and TRBJ1-2; 7 nucleotides agree with TRBD1. CDR1 is MGHRA, CDR2 YSYEKL, per germline. The CDR3 length is 15 residues. J gave up 2 bases and V 5 bases, and 8 bases lay outside the gene matches. This CDR3 is CASSYDRVTNYGYTF. CDR3 DNA sequence: TGCGCCAGCAGCTACGACAGGGTGACGAACTATGGCTACACCTTC.

V is TRBV20-1 and J is TRBJ2-7, with D perhaps being TRBD1 or TRBD2 (5 bases each). The germline gives CDR1 DFQATT, CDR2 SNEGSKA (reference sequence). CDR3 length equals 17 residues. The V end was cut by 1 base, the J end by 0 bases, with 19 bases between. CDR3 DNA: TGCAGTGCTAGAGTAAGAGGGGACGGTATGAGCTCCTACGAGCAGTACTTC. Amino acid sequence: CSARVRGDGMSSYEQYF.

This chain uses TRBV5-1 with TRBJ2-6, with a weak D call TRBD1 (6 bases). V shed 6 bases and J shed 0 bases, with 7 bases lying between them. Germline V gene lookup returns CDR1 SGHRS and CDR2 YFSETQ. The CDR3 length is 14 residues. The CDR3 DNA reads TGCGCCAGCAACAGGGACTCTGGGGCCAACGTCCTGACTTTC. Its translation: CASNRDSGANVLTF. The whole variable domain, remainder taken from reference TRBV5-1 and TRBJ2-6, is KAGVTQTPRYLIKTRGQQVTLSCSPISGHRSVSWYQQTPGQGLQFLFEYFSETQRNKGNFPGRFSGRQFSNSRSEMNVSTLELGDSALYLCASNRDSGANVLTFGAGSRLTVL.

This clonotype came up a few times. The chain joins TRBV4-1 to TRBJ1-1, with no clear D. CDR3 size: 13 residues. The V gene lost 2 bases and the J gene lost 3 bases, with 7 bases spanning the gap. CDR1 is MGHRA, CDR2 YSYEKL, per germline. The DNA of the CDR3 is TGCGCCAGCAGCCAAACAGCCTACACTGAAGCTTTCTTT. Amino acids: CASSQTAYTEAFF.

This clonotype appeared a few times. CDR3 amino acids: CASSQDPSTGSLGAFF. As DNA, the CDR3 is TGTGCCAGCAGCCAAGATCCCTCTACTGGGTCATTAGGCGCTTTCTTT. The genes are TRBV14 and TRBJ1-1; D ambiguous. This CDR3 contains 16 residues. Germline CDR1 and CDR2: SGHDN and FVKESK. Between the trimmed V and J ends, which lost 0 bases and 11 bases, there was a span of 22 bases. Combining the CDR3 with reference TRBV14 and TRBJ1-1 gives the whole variable domain EAGVTQFPSHSVIEKGQTVTLRCDPISGHDNLYWYRRVMGKEIKFLLHFVKESKQDESGMPNNRFLAERTGGTYSTLKVQPAELEDSGVYFCASSQDPSTGSLGAFFGQGTRLTVV.

The CDR3, as DNA: TGTGCCACCAGTGATTTGACTAGTTTAGGTTACGAGCAGTACGTC. This encodes CATSDLTSLGYEQYV. The chain couples TRBV24-1 to TRBJ2-7, with a weak D call TRBD2 (5 bases). The V end was cut by 0 bases, the J end by 4 bases, with 12 bases between. The CDR3 contains 15 residues. The germline CDR1 and CDR2 sequences are KGHDR and SFDVKD.

The V call is TRBV7-2, the J call TRBJ2-1; D may be TRBD2 (6 bases). Trimming removed 6 bases from V and 10 bases from J, with 25 bases in between. Germline values: CDR1 SGHTA, CDR2 FQGNSA. The CDR3 extends over 16 amino acids. The CDR3 protein is CASSWGGAPFREEQFF. CDR3 nucleotide sequence: TGTGCCAGCAGTTGGGGCGGGGCCCCATTTAGGGAGGAGCAGTTCTTC.